This passage covers 3 T cell receptor beta chains from one sample sequenced in a study of CD8 T cells in ankylosing spondylitis. Each CDR3 protein is one row after TCRdb ran MiXCR on the 5' RACE reads. In the table there are approximately 350,000 distinct CDR3 sequences, roughly 15% of which are singletons. Material for sequencing was blood, either unsorted or a sorted T cell fraction (not recorded which). The receptors were sampled from a male donor with ankylosing spondylitis or in good health (not recorded which).

The rearrangement links TRBV12-3 or TRBV12-4 to TRBJ2-7, with TRBD1 matching 10 bases. This CDR3 is built from 16 residues. Trimming removed 5 bases from V and 5 bases from J; junction bases left unmatched: 12. The CDR3 loop is CASSGAGTGAVHEQYF. In DNA, the CDR3 is TGTGCCAGCAGTGGAGCCGGGACAGGGGCCGTCCACGAGCAGTACTTC.

The chain carries TRBV10-3 and TRBJ1-6, with D unclear. The germline V and J ends were trimmed by 10 bases and 0 bases, with 10 bases remaining between them. Germline loops: CDR1 ENHRY, CDR2 SYGVKD. This CDR3 spans 14 amino acids. The CDR3 DNA sequence: TGTGCCAGCGCCGACCACTCCTATAATTCACCCCTCCACTTT. Amino acid sequence: CASADHSYNSPLHF.

This clonotype was picked up many times. The chain employs TRBV12-3 or TRBV12-4 and TRBJ1-1, with no clear D. The length of the CDR3 is 13 residues. Trimming removed 6 bases at V and 0 bases at J, with 8 bases between. CDR3 protein: CASRIKMNTEAFF. CDR3 nucleotide sequence: TGTGCCAGCAGAATAAAGATGAACACTGAAGCTTTCTTT.